This TCR beta chain was obtained from a study of T cell repertoires in aging, cancer and after chemotherapy. Peripheral blood genomic DNA, not sorted cells or RNA, was the template. A mixed TRB-A/B primer pool amplified rearranged TRB by multiplex touch-down PCR. TCRdb reanalysed the multiplex PCR reads using MiXCR and keeps one entry per CDR3 protein. The data contain thousands of distinct CDR3 sequences, 26% of them singletons. V was pared by 6 bases and J by 0 bases, with 11 bases between. This CDR3 has 14 residues. CDR1 and CDR2 (germline): MNHEY, SVGEGT. The TCR comes from a human donor in good health. This rearrangement joins TRBV6-2 or TRBV6-3 to TRBJ1-1; D remains unclear. Specimen: blood. The CDR3: CASSPFSLNTEAFF. DNA for the CDR3: TGTGCCAGCAGCCCCTTTTCCCTGAACACTGAAGCTTTCTTT.